This note documents a single T cell receptor (beta chain) sequence. This sample stems from a study of blood T cell repertoires in COVID-19. Overall study: COVID-19 samples from acute and convalescent phases originated in the United States, Italy and Spain. PBMCs, B-cell-depleted T cells, or T cells provided the cDNA or gDNA that made up the material.

Original analysis: By means of reference gene primer amplification, nucleated cell counts were estimated. Using immunoSEQ multiplex PCR, the repertoire was profiled, and TCRdb retains in-frame clones only, with some absent. The DNA was the basis for D and trimming; V, J and clone size are from that table. The table lists about 86,000 clones, over 80% of them singletons. Germline loops: CDR1 SGHTA, CDR2 FQGNSA. This CDR3 region has 15 residues. V lost 5 bases and J 6 bases, leaving 17 bases between the germline ends. The J gene is TRBJ2-1, the V gene TRBV7-2; tentative D call: TRBD2 (5 bases). Sequencing used peripheral blood. The TCR originated in a woman aged 80 or over with active or convalescent COVID-19. This CDR3 reads CASSPGLAGLNEQFF. CDR3 DNA: TGTGCCAGCAGCCCTGGGCTAGCCGGACTCAATGAGCAGTTCTTC.